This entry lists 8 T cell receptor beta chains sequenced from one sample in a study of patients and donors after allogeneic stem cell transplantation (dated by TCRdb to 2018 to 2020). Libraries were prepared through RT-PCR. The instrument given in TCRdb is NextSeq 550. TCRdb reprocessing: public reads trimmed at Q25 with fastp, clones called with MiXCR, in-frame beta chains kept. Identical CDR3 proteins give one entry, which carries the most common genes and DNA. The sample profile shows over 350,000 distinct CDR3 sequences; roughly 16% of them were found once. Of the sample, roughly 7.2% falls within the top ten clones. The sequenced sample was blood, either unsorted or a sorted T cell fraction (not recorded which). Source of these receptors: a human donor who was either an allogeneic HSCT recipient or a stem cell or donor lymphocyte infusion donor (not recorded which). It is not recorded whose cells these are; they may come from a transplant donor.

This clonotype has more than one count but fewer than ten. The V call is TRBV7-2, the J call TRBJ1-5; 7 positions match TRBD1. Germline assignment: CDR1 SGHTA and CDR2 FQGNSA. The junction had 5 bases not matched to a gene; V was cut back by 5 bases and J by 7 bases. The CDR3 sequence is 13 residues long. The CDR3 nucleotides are TGTGCCAGCAGCGACAGGGTAGGGCAGCCCCAGCATTTT. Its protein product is CASSDRVGQPQHF.

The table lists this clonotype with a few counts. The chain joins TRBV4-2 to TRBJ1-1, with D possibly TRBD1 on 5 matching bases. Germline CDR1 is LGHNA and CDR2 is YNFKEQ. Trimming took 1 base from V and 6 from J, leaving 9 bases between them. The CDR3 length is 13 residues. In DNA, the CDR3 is TGTGCCAGCAGCCAAGGAGCGGGGGCTGAAGCTTTCTTT. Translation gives CASSQGAGAEAFF.

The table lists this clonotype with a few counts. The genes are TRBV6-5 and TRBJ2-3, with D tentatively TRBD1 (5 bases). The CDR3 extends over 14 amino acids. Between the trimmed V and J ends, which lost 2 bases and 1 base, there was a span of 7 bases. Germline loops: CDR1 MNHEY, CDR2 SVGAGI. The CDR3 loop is CASSYDSRTDTQYF. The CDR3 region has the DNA TGTGCCAGCAGTTACGACAGCCGCACAGATACGCAGTATTTT.

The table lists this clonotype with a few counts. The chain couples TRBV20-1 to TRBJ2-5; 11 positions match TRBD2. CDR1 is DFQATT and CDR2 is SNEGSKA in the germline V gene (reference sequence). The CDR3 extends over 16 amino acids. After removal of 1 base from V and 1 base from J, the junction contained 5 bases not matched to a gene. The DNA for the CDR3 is TGCAGTGCTAGAGGAGAGACTAGCGGGACCCAAGAGACCCAGTACTTC. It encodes CSARGETSGTQETQYF.

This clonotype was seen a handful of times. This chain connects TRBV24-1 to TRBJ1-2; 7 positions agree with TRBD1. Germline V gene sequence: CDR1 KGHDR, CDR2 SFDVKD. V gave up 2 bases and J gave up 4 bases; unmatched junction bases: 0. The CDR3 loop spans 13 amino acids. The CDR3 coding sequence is TGTGCCACCAGTGATTGGGACAGCTATGGCTACACCTTC. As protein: CATSDWDSYGYTF.

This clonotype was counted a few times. CDR3: CAWSDRLSYEQYF. In DNA form, the CDR3 reads TGTGCCTGGAGTGACAGGCTCTCCTACGAGCAGTACTTC. The chain employs TRBV30 and TRBJ2-7, with D possibly being TRBD1 (5 bases). Germline lookup yields CDR1 GTSNPN and CDR2 SVGIG (reference sequence). Trimming cost V 1 base and J 0 bases, with 7 bases left between them. CDR3 length: 13 amino acids.

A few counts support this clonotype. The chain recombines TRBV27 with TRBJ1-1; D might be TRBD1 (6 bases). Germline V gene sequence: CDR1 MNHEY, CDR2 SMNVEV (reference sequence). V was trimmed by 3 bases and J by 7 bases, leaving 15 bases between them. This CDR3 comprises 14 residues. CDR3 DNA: TGTGCCAGCAGTTTGTGGAGGGGGGTGGATGAAGCTTTCTTT. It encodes CASSLWRGVDEAFF.

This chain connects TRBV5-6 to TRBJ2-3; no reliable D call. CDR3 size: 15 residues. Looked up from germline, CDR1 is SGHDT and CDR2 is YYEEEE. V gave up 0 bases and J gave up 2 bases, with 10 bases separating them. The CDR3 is CASSLVLHITDTQYF. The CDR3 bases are TGTGCCAGCAGCTTGGTACTTCACATCACAGATACGCAGTATTTT.